Listed here is a single TCR beta chain. Original processing methods: The assay estimated nucleated cells by amplifying reference gene primers. Using immunoSEQ multiplex PCR, the repertoire was profiled, and TCRdb retains in-frame clones only, with some absent. The V and J calls and the clone size are those of that table, but D and trimming were determined from the DNA. In the table there are fewer than 350,000 clones, around 87% of which are singletons. This sample is part of a study of blood T cell repertoires in COVID-19. Study background: The United States, Italy and Spain supplied acute and convalescent COVID-19 samples. Nucleic acid was either cDNA or gDNA, and it came from T cells, B-cell-depleted T cells, or PBMCs.

The sequencing input was peripheral blood. This sequence was found in a woman aged 45-65 years who had recovered from COVID-19.

The CDR3 bases are TGTGCCAGCAGCCATAAATCAACTAATGAAAAACTGTTTTTT. Translation: CASSHKSTNEKLFF. The chain joins TRBV3-1 (or the pseudogene TRBV3-2) to TRBJ1-4; D gene uncertain. This CDR3 region has 14 residues. The germline gives CDR1 LGHDT, CDR2 YNNKEL (reference sequence). Trimming removed 3 bases from V and 0 bases from J, with 5 bases in between.